This T cell receptor beta chain was profiled in a study of blood T cell repertoires in COVID-19. Across the whole study: PBMCs, B-cell-depleted T cells, or T cells provided the cDNA or gDNA that made up the material.

Trimming took 7 bases from V and 3 from J, leaving 17 bases between them. This CDR3 is 15 amino acids long. Germline lookup yields CDR1 SGHRS and CDR2 YFSETQ. The age range of participants was roughly 18 to 90 years, with residence in roughly 25 US areas. A COVID-19 case was met by exposed participants within 2 weeks before study entry. In the authors' methods: The authors estimated nucleated cell counts from reference gene primer amplification. Generated by immunoSEQ multiplex PCR, the TCRdb table keeps only in-frame clones and is missing some. V and J calls and clone size are copied from that table; D and trimming were computed from the DNA. The sample includes approximately 310,000 clones, 85% seen only once; the top ten take 1.5% to 2%.

The chain has TRBV5-1 and TRBJ2-1; weak D call: TRBD2 (5 bases). The source of this sequence is a woman aged 25 to 39 who had been exposed to COVID-19. The sequenced sample consisted of PBMCs or T cells enriched from blood (not recorded which). CDR3 protein: CASHPLAGYYNEQFF. DNA for the CDR3: TGCGCCAGCCACCCCCTGGCGGGCTACTACAATGAGCAGTTCTTC.